This T cell receptor beta chain came from a study of blood T cell repertoires in COVID-19 (dated by TCRdb to the early 2020s). In the study overall: Collaborator samples came from the United States, Italy and Spain and covered acute and convalescent phases of COVID-19. The material from the prospective study consisted of cDNA or gDNA derived from T cells, B-cell-depleted T cells, or PBMCs. The dataset comprised deeply sampled blood TCRbeta repertoires from subjects exposed to, actively infected with, or recovered from COVID-19. Where available, HLA class I and class II types were obtained from metadata supplied by the sample provider rather than from assay-based typing. The repertoires were made available in a free public database intended to serve as a resource for research on the immune response to SARS-CoV-2. Sample metadata almost always included a de-identified subject ID, COVID-19 status, age in years and sex. The samples were drawn from the first 160 participants of the ongoing ImmuneRACE study and from more than 1,000 subjects provided by 6 global collaborators.

Beyond this particular receptor, the publication reports: The quantity of clinical and demographic metadata differed by source and by participant and was supplied without curation.

The CDR3 sequence holds 14 residues, the cysteine and phenylalanine included. Only CDR3 DNA is held: 42 bases, read in frame from base 1. CDR1 and CDR2, looked up from the germline V gene, are ENHRY and SYGVKD. After removal of 4 bases from V and 2 bases from J, the junction retains 4 bases not matched to a gene. TCRbeta CDR3 regions were amplified from genomic DNA using the immunoSEQ Assay, a bias-controlled multiplex PCR. Per the source publication's procedure: The number of nucleated cells in each sample was estimated from the amplification of reference gene primers within the assay. To quantify the absolute abundance of each unique TCRbeta CDR3 rearrangement, sequence reads were collapsed and filtered. Productive Simpson clonality was computed per sample as the square root of Simpson's diversity index over productive rearrangements. Held by TCRdb, this immuneACCESS table contains in-frame sequences only and omits some clones. Under half of the omission traces to an unresolved V gene where checked; the cause of the rest is unknown. The D gene and trimming were derived from the DNA, and the V and J assignments and clone size from that table. The sample includes 70,000 or so clones, with around 86% observed a single time. Jointly, the top ten make up approximately 11% of the sample.

Points on this clone: No cognate antigen has been identified for it. Base quality data are lacking; no much larger clone is found one base away.

Whole blood was collected in K2EDTA tubes by collaborating institutions according to the institutions' own protocols. For TCRbeta analysis, collaborators shipped samples as frozen whole blood, isolated PBMCs, or DNA extracted from either of those sample types. Sequenced material: peripheral blood. This receptor was identified in a young woman with acute or convalescent COVID-19. The chain employs TRBV10-3 and TRBJ2-5, with TRBD1 matching 7 junction bases. In nucleotides, the sequence is TGTGCCATCAGTGGGGGACAGATGCAAGAGACCCAGTACTTC. This is translated as CAISGGQMQETQYF.